This T cell receptor beta chain was sequenced for a study of T cells in Graves' hyperthyroidism and ophthalmopathy. Diagnoses rested on clinical symptoms, serum thyroxine and TRAb, thyroid ultrasound and orbital computed tomography. CDR1 is MNHEY and CDR2 is SMNVEV in the germline V gene (reference sequence). The CDR3 extends over 15 amino acids. The V gene end was trimmed by 5 bases and the J gene end by 7 bases; junction bases not matched to a gene: 13. RNA transcripts yielded amplified TCR beta CDR3 regions. The TCR CDR3 first-round RT-PCR relied on the HTBI primer set. TCRdb recomputed calls from the multiplex PCR reads with MiXCR, one row per CDR3 protein. The sample has over 350,000 distinct CDR3 sequences, around an eighth seen once; the top ten hold 28%. This clonotype has only a few counts. Its target is not known. General study points: Researchers found most expanded thyroid clonotypes above 0.001 in blood as well.

The V gene is TRBV27, the J gene TRBJ2-7; 8 bases fit TRBD2. The sequence derives from a man aged 45 to 65 with Graves' ophthalmopathy. Sequences were obtained from blood. The CDR3 DNA follows: TGTGCCAGCAGTACCATGAGGACTAGCCGAGGGGAGCAGTACTTC. Translation gives CASSTMRTSRGEQYF.